The 14 T cell receptor beta chains listed next were all sequenced from one sample in a study of blood T cell repertoires in COVID-19. Method: immunoSEQ multiplex PCR; TCRdb's copy keeps in-frame clones and lacks some. The top ten hold more than 3.5% of the sample, which has over 75,000 clones, about 90% seen once. Sequenced sample: peripheral blood. The receptors derive from a human donor with COVID-19, enrolled during active disease. The donor label of this sample is uncertain.

The chain combines TRBV11-2 with TRBJ2-7; D perhaps matches TRBD1 (6 bases). Trimming shortened V by 5 bases and J by 5 bases, and 22 bases separated the two germline ends. The length of the CDR3 is 16 residues. Germline V gene sequence: CDR1 SGHAT, CDR2 FQNNGV. The CDR3 loop is CASSPGVASGFHEQYF. The CDR3 nucleotides read TGTGCCAGCAGCCCAGGGGTAGCTTCGGGGTTCCACGAGCAGTACTTC.

Worth noting for this clone: Other DNA sequences in the sample encode the same CDR3. The chain employs TRBV18 and TRBJ1-1; TRBD1 agrees at 10 bases. V shed 2 bases, J shed 3 bases, and the junction held 0 bases outside the gene matches. Germline values: CDR1 KGHSH, CDR2 LQKENI. The CDR3 length is 14 residues. The CDR3 loop is CASSPGTGDTEAFF. The CDR3 DNA reads as TGTGCCAGCTCACCAGGGACAGGGGACACTGAAGCTTTCTTT.

The rearrangement links TRBV12-3 or TRBV12-4 to TRBJ1-5, with D possibly matching TRBD1 (5 bases). The CDR3 loop spans 13 amino acids. V lost 6 bases and J lost 4, with 10 bases in between. CDR3 sequence: CASRPTENQPQHF. The CDR3 DNA follows: TGTGCCAGCAGACCGACAGAAAATCAGCCCCAGCATTTT.

J is TRBJ2-3 and V is TRBV7-6; no clear D. Germline lookup yields CDR1 SGHVS and CDR2 FNYEAQ. V lost 5 bases to trimming and J lost 6 bases, with 9 bases between them. The CDR3 sequence is 12 residues long. The CDR3 reads CASSSVGDTQYF. The CDR3 DNA follows: TGTGCCAGCAGCAGCGTTGGGGATACGCAGTATTTT.

The chain has TRBV18 and TRBJ2-1; no clear D. The CDR3 runs 15 residues. Germline V gene sequence: CDR1 KGHSH, CDR2 LQKENI. Trimming left V 3 bases short and J 0 bases short, with 9 bases between. The CDR3 loop reads CASSPQDGSYNEQFF. The CDR3 nucleotides read TGTGCCAGCTCACCGCAGGATGGCTCCTACAATGAGCAGTTCTTC.

In this sample, this clone turned up once. V usage is TRBV25-1 and J usage is TRBJ2-5; 7 positions match TRBD2. The CDR3 extends over 16 amino acids. The V segment lost 1 base and the J segment 4 bases; nucleotides outside the gene matches: 9. Looked up from germline, CDR1 is MGHDK and CDR2 is SYGVNS. CDR3 nucleotide sequence: TGTGCCAGCAGTGAATGGTCGGGAGGAGGAAGAGAGACCCAGTACTTC. Protein product: CASSEWSGGGRETQYF.

This CDR3 reads CASMDNRANTEAFF. The CDR3 coding sequence is TGTGCCAGCATGGATAACAGGGCTAACACTGAAGCTTTCTTT. The chain carries TRBV2 and TRBJ1-1; possible D gene TRBD1, 6 bases. The germline V gene has CDR1 SNHLY and CDR2 FYNNEI. Trimming stripped 7 bases from V and 2 bases from J, with 14 bases between. The CDR3 consists of 14 residues.

The gene calls are TRBV9 and TRBJ2-3; no clear D. The CDR3 runs 15 residues. Germline assignment: CDR1 SGDLS and CDR2 YYNGEE. The V and J ends lost 4 bases and 1 base respectively, with 13 bases between them. CDR3 DNA sequence: TGTGCCAGCAGCTCAAATTCTGCGGGCACAGATACGCAGTATTTT. Translating it yields CASSSNSAGTDTQYF.

This chain joins TRBV21-1 and TRBJ2-6; the D segment call TRBD2 is taken from the table without a DNA check. TRBV21-1 has pseudogene status. The CDR3 totals 14 residues. CDR3 protein: CASPGRRGANVLTF. CDR3 bases: TGTGCCAGCCCCGGGAGGCGCGGGGCCAACGTCCTGACTTTC.

This clone was seen just once. The J gene is TRBJ1-2, the V gene TRBV29-1, with 12 nucleotides matching TRBD1. Germline trimming cut 4 bases from V and 0 bases from J; bases unmatched to any gene: 9. The germline CDR1 and CDR2 sequences are SQVTM and ANQGSEA. The CDR3 is 17 residues long. The CDR3 region is CSVALGDRGPPNYGYTF. The CDR3 region has the DNA TGCAGCGTTGCATTAGGGGACAGGGGGCCTCCTAACTATGGCTACACCTTC.

The CDR3 protein is CSVLAGGGEQFF. CDR3 DNA sequence: TGCAGCGTACTAGCGGGAGGGGGTGAGCAGTTCTTC. This rearrangement joins TRBV29-1 to TRBJ2-1; 13 bases match TRBD2. CDR3 length: 12 amino acids. CDR1 SQVTM and CDR2 ANQGSEA come from the germline V gene. Trimming removed 6 bases from V and 9 bases from J; junction bases left unmatched: 2.

The chain uses TRBV7-3 and TRBJ1-1; tentative D call: TRBD1 (5 bases). The germline gives CDR1 SGHTA, CDR2 FQGTGA. The CDR3 runs 13 residues. V was clipped by 5 bases and J by 5 bases, with 12 bases between them. The CDR3 coding sequence is TGTGCCAGCAGCCCGCAGGGAGGTACTGAAGCTTTCTTT. It codes for CASSPQGGTEAFF.

The J gene is TRBJ1-2, the V gene TRBV6-4, with 7 bases aligning to TRBD1. Trimming took 5 bases from V and 5 from J; bases not matched to a gene: 5. Germline V gene lookup returns CDR1 MRHNA and CDR2 SNTAGT. The CDR3 is 13 amino acids. In DNA form, the CDR3 reads TGTGCCAGCAGTCCCACAGGGGCTTATGGCTACACCTTC. Translation: CASSPTGAYGYTF.

The chain joins TRBV12-5 to TRBJ2-1; TRBD2 aligns across 11 bases. Looked up from germline, CDR1 is LGHNT and CDR2 is FRNRAP. The CDR3 runs to 18 residues. J was trimmed by 0 bases and V by 5 bases; bases with no gene match: 9. CDR3 sequence reads: CASGSPGLADSSYNEQFF. The CDR3 DNA sequence: TGTGCTAGTGGTAGCCCGGGACTAGCGGACAGCTCCTACAATGAGCAGTTCTTC. Full variable domain (rest looked up from reference TRBV12-5 and TRBJ2-1): DARVTQTPRHKVTEMGQEVTMRCQPILGHNTVFWYRQTMMQGLELLAYFRNRAPLDDSGMPKDRFSAEMPDATLATLKIQPSEPRDSAVYFCASGSPGLADSSYNEQFFGPGTRLTVL.